These T cell receptor beta chains were read from a single sample in a study of control samples from healthy donors and cancer patients. The protocol was immunoSEQ multiplex PCR, while the TCRdb copy is restricted to in-frame clones and leaves out a portion. The data contain 100,000 to 150,000 clones, approximately 94% of them seen just once; the ten biggest clones take up 3.6%. Sequencing was done on a sample of blood. The receptors come from a man aged 25 to 40 in good health. Both conserved end residues are part of each CDR3. The D gene is left open where the match is weak. Clone size is stated in some rows and not others, as once, few, many or a class when expanded.

size: -
J: TRBJ2-7
D: TRBD2
V: TRBV14
DNA: TGTGCCAGCAGTCCCGGGCTAGCGGGTTACGAGCAGTACTTC
CDR3: CASSPGLAGYEQYF

size: -
J: TRBJ2-1
D: TRBD2
V: TRBV5-4
DNA: TGTGCCAGCAAAAAAGCGGGGGGGCTTTTTAATGAGCAGTTCTTC
CDR3: CASKKAGGLFNEQFF

size: -
J: TRBJ1-2
D: TRBD1
V: TRBV27
DNA: TGTGCCAGCAGTTTTAGTACAGGGGGCCTGAATGGCTACACCTTC
CDR3: CASSFSTGGLNGYTF

size: -
J: TRBJ2-7
D: -
V: TRBV7-3
DNA: TGTGCCAGCAGCTTATGGGGGGACCTCTACGAGCAGTACTTC
CDR3: CASSLWGDLYEQYF

size: -
J: TRBJ1-2
D: -
V: TRBV5-1
DNA: TGCGCCAGCAGCTTAGAGGCGGGCACAGGCACCTATGGCTACACCTTC
CDR3: CASSLEAGTGTYGYTF

size: -
J: TRBJ2-2
D: -
V: TRBV28
DNA: TGTGCCAGCAGCTACGGGCGGGATCACACCGGGGAGCTGTTTTTT
CDR3: CASSYGRDHTGELFF

size: once
J: TRBJ2-5
D: TRBD2
V: TRBV5-4
DNA: TGTGCCAGCAGCGGCGGGACTAGCGGGGGACTTCGGGGAGAGACCCAGTACTTC
CDR3: CASSGGTSGGLRGETQYF

size: -
J: TRBJ2-7
D: -
V: TRBV18
DNA: TGTGCCAGCTCGCCCAGTGCCGGCTACGAGCAGTACTTC
CDR3: CASSPSAGYEQYF

size: -
J: TRBJ2-1
D: -
V: TRBV5-1
DNA: TGCGCCAGCAGCTTGCCCGGGGATGAGCAGTTCTTC
CDR3: CASSLPGDEQFF

size: -
J: TRBJ1-2
D: TRBD1
V: TRBV7-8
DNA: TGTGCCAGCAGCAAAATAGTACAGGGGGCGTGGTATGGCTACACCTTC
CDR3: CASSKIVQGAWYGYTF

size: -
J: TRBJ1-1
D: -
V: TRBV6-5
DNA: TGTGCCAGCAGTTTTGACCCGGAACAGAATGAAGCTTTCTTT
CDR3: CASSFDPEQNEAFF

size: once
J: TRBJ2-1
D: -
V: TRBV18
DNA: TGTGCCAGCTCACTCAGCGGCAATGAGCAGTTCTTC
CDR3: CASSLSGNEQFF

size: -
J: TRBJ1-2
D: TRBD1
V: TRBV2
DNA: TGTGCCAGCAGCCCTGACAGGGGGCCTGGCTACACCTTC
CDR3: CASSPDRGPGYTF

size: -
J: TRBJ2-6
D: -
V: TRBV6-1
DNA: TGTGCCAGCAGTGAAAGTGGGGCCAACGTCCTGACTTTC
CDR3: CASSESGANVLTF

size: -
J: TRBJ1-2
D: TRBD1
V: TRBV4-3
DNA: TGCGCCAGCAGCCAAGTTGGGACAGGCACTTATGGCTACACCTTC
CDR3: CASSQVGTGTYGYTF

size: -
J: TRBJ2-7
D: -
V: TRBV18
DNA: TGTGCCAGCTCACCTACAATCACGGGTTCCTACGAGCAGTACTTC
CDR3: CASSPTITGSYEQYF

size: few
J: TRBJ2-3
D: -
V: TRBV27
DNA: TGTGCCAGCAGTTTATCTGGGTCCACAGATACGCAGTATTTT
CDR3: CASSLSGSTDTQYF

size: -
J: TRBJ2-7
D: -
V: TRBV19
DNA: TGTGCCAGTAACTGGGCCCCCGGGTACGAGCAGTACTTC
CDR3: CASNWAPGYEQYF

size: -
J: TRBJ1-5
D: -
V: TRBV5-1
DNA: TGCGCCAGCAGCTTGATCGGGGACAATCAGCCCCAGCATTTT
CDR3: CASSLIGDNQPQHF

size: -
J: TRBJ2-7
D: TRBD2
V: TRBV6-6
DNA: TGTGCCAGCAGTTCCCGGACTAGCGGGGGGTCCTACGAGCAGTACTTC
CDR3: CASSSRTSGGSYEQYF

size: -
J: TRBJ2-3
D: TRBD2
V: TRBV7-2
DNA: TGTGCCAGCAGCCCGGGGGGGGGCAGGGCCGATACGCAGTATTTT
CDR3: CASSPGGGRADTQYF

size: -
J: TRBJ2-7
D: -
V: TRBV6-2/TRBV6-3
DNA: TGTGCCAGCAGTTCCCGGGGACCTGGGGAGTACTTC
CDR3: CASSSRGPGEYF

size: -
J: TRBJ2-1
D: TRBD1
V: TRBV19
DNA: TGTGCCAGTAGTGCGGACAGGGGGAATGAGCAGTTCTTC
CDR3: CASSADRGNEQFF